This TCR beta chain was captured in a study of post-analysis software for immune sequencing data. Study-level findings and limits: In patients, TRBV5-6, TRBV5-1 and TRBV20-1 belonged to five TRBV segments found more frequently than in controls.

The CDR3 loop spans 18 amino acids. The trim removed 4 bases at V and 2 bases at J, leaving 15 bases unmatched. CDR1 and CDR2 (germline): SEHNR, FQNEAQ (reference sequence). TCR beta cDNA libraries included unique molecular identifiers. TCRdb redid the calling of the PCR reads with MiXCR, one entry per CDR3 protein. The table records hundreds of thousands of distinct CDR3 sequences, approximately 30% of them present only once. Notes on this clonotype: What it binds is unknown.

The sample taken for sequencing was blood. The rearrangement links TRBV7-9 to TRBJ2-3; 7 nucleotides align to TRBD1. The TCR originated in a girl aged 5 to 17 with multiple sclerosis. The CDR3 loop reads CASSSRGTERMNTDTQYF. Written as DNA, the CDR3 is TGTGCCAGCAGCTCTAGGGGGACAGAGCGCATGAACACAGATACGCAGTATTTT.